These T cell receptor beta chains were read from a single sample in a study of shared clonotypes between healthy human individuals. Assay: immunoSEQ multiplex PCR; the TCRdb copy retains only in-frame clones and omits some. Of some 2,100,000 clones in the sample, more than 85% are singletons; the top ten hold 1.7%. What was sequenced was naive CD8+ T cells from PBMCs. All receptors derive from a young man in good health. Some clones in this sample may be carry-over from other donors' samples. The CDR3 runs from the conserved cysteine through the conserved F or W. A D gene is named only where the DNA matches it firmly. Clone sizes are given selectively: once, few, many, or a class where the clone is expanded.

abundance: .
d_gene: TRBD1
v_gene: TRBV27
j_gene: TRBJ2-2
CDR3aa: CASSPRTGGAGAGELFF
CDR3nt: TGTGCCAGCAGTCCTCGGACAGGGGGCGCTGGGGCCGGGGAGCTGTTTTTT

abundance: .
d_gene: .
v_gene: TRBV5-6
j_gene: TRBJ2-7
CDR3aa: CASSDDSSYEQYF
CDR3nt: TGTGCCAGCAGCGACGACAGCTCCTACGAGCAGTACTTC

abundance: .
d_gene: .
v_gene: TRBV7-9
j_gene: TRBJ2-7
CDR3aa: CASSEDSIYEQYF
CDR3nt: TGTGCCAGCAGCGAGGACAGCATCTACGAGCAGTACTTC

abundance: .
d_gene: .
v_gene: TRBV28
j_gene: TRBJ2-2
CDR3aa: CAHHRGGWAGELFF
CDR3nt: TGTGCCCACCACAGGGGAGGTTGGGCCGGGGAGCTGTTTTTT

abundance: few
d_gene: .
v_gene: TRBV7-9
j_gene: TRBJ2-7
CDR3aa: CASSLSMDEQYF
CDR3nt: TGTGCCAGCAGCTTAAGTATGGACGAGCAGTACTTC

abundance: .
d_gene: .
v_gene: TRBV28
j_gene: TRBJ1-1
CDR3aa: CASSFSNSGLLNTEAFF
CDR3nt: TGTGCCAGCAGTTTTAGCAATAGCGGACTGTTGAACACTGAAGCTTTCTTT

abundance: once
d_gene: .
v_gene: TRBV29-1
j_gene: TRBJ1-4
CDR3aa: CSATDSNHEKLFF
CDR3nt: TGCAGCGCAACCGACAGTAACCATGAAAAACTGTTTTTT

abundance: .
d_gene: .
v_gene: TRBV7-3
j_gene: TRBJ2-5
CDR3aa: CASSPSRDSETQYF
CDR3nt: TGTGCCAGCAGCCCAAGTAGAGACAGTGAGACCCAGTACTTC

abundance: .
d_gene: TRBD1
v_gene: TRBV9
j_gene: TRBJ2-7
CDR3aa: CASSGGQGAIDNYEQYF
CDR3nt: TGTGCCAGCAGCGGAGGACAGGGGGCGATTGATAACTACGAGCAGTACTTC

abundance: .
d_gene: TRBD2
v_gene: TRBV27
j_gene: TRBJ2-7
CDR3aa: CASSVLGTSGTKYEQYF
CDR3nt: TGTGCCAGCAGTGTCCTCGGGACTAGCGGGACTAAGTACGAGCAGTACTTC

abundance: .
d_gene: TRBD1
v_gene: TRBV9
j_gene: TRBJ1-2
CDR3aa: CASSAGQGPSPPYGYTF
CDR3nt: TGTGCCAGCAGCGCGGGACAGGGGCCGTCGCCACCCTATGGCTACACCTTC

abundance: .
d_gene: .
v_gene: TRBV5-1
j_gene: TRBJ1-2
CDR3aa: CASSPGDSPPMDGYTF
CDR3nt: TGCGCCAGCAGCCCGGGCGACAGTCCCCCTATGGATGGCTACACCTTC

abundance: .
d_gene: .
v_gene: TRBV6-5
j_gene: TRBJ2-3
CDR3aa: CASTGGGSTDTQYF
CDR3nt: TGTGCCAGCACCGGAGGAGGGAGTACAGATACGCAGTATTTT

abundance: .
d_gene: .
v_gene: TRBV19
j_gene: TRBJ1-4
CDR3aa: CASSIWDGSPGGEKLFF
CDR3nt: TGTGCCAGTAGTATTTGGGACGGCTCACCTGGGGGCGAAAAACTGTTTTTT

abundance: .
d_gene: TRBD2
v_gene: TRBV5-1
j_gene: TRBJ2-7
CDR3aa: CASSLGGLANYEQYF
CDR3nt: TGCGCCAGCAGCTTGGGGGGACTAGCGAACTACGAGCAGTACTTC

abundance: once
d_gene: .
v_gene: TRBV18
j_gene: TRBJ1-5
CDR3aa: CASSGTVRGPYSNQPQHF
CDR3nt: TGTGCCAGCTCAGGAACGGTCAGGGGCCCTTATAGCAATCAGCCCCAGCATTTT

abundance: .
d_gene: .
v_gene: TRBV6-6
j_gene: TRBJ2-2
CDR3aa: CASSVGGAGELFF
CDR3nt: TGTGCCAGCAGTGTTGGGGGCGCCGGGGAGCTGTTTTTT

abundance: .
d_gene: TRBD2
v_gene: TRBV27
j_gene: TRBJ2-3
CDR3aa: CASSTRTSGSTVDTQYF
CDR3nt: TGTGCCAGCAGTACCAGGACTAGCGGGAGCACTGTAGATACGCAGTATTTT

abundance: .
d_gene: TRBD1
v_gene: TRBV19
j_gene: TRBJ1-2
CDR3aa: CASSIQGARGYTF
CDR3nt: TGTGCCAGTAGTATTCAGGGGGCGCGTGGCTACACCTTC

abundance: .
d_gene: TRBD2
v_gene: TRBV14
j_gene: TRBJ2-7
CDR3aa: CASSQGLAGGPLIRQYF
CDR3nt: TGTGCCAGCAGCCAGGGACTAGCGGGAGGGCCTCTCATCCGGCAGTACTTC

abundance: .
d_gene: .
v_gene: TRBV28
j_gene: TRBJ2-2
CDR3aa: CASRAGLGDTGELFF
CDR3nt: TGTGCCAGCAGGGCAGGGCTCGGTGACACCGGGGAGCTGTTTTTT

abundance: few
d_gene: .
v_gene: TRBV18
j_gene: TRBJ1-1
CDR3aa: CASSRGRDRGAFF
CDR3nt: TGTGCCAGCTCACGAGGGAGAGATCGAGGAGCTTTCTTT

abundance: .
d_gene: .
v_gene: TRBV19
j_gene: TRBJ1-5
CDR3aa: CASSSGGGHQPQHF
CDR3nt: TGTGCCAGTAGTAGCGGGGGGGGCCATCAGCCCCAGCATTTT

abundance: .
d_gene: .
v_gene: TRBV11-2
j_gene: TRBJ2-3
CDR3aa: CASSSRDGKDTQYF
CDR3nt: TGTGCCAGCAGCTCCCGGGACGGCAAAGATACGCAGTATTTT

abundance: once
d_gene: .
v_gene: TRBV7-2
j_gene: TRBJ2-2
CDR3aa: CASSLGTNTGELFF
CDR3nt: TGTGCCAGCAGCCTCGGGACGAACACCGGGGAGCTGTTTTTT

abundance: once
d_gene: .
v_gene: TRBV28
j_gene: TRBJ1-2
CDR3aa: CASSLMSYGANYGYTF
CDR3nt: TGTGCCAGCAGTTTAATGTCGTATGGGGCTAACTATGGCTACACCTTC

abundance: .
d_gene: TRBD2
v_gene: TRBV4-2
j_gene: TRBJ2-1
CDR3aa: CASSLSGSGLYEQFF
CDR3nt: TGTGCCAGCAGCCTGAGCGGGAGTGGGCTCTATGAGCAGTTCTTC

abundance: .
d_gene: .
v_gene: TRBV6-5
j_gene: TRBJ1-5
CDR3aa: CASGAGNQPQHF
CDR3nt: TGTGCCAGCGGGGCGGGGAATCAGCCCCAGCATTTT

abundance: .
d_gene: TRBD1
v_gene: TRBV4-3
j_gene: TRBJ1-1
CDR3aa: CASSPHRGTEAFF
CDR3nt: TGCGCCAGCAGCCCCCACAGGGGCACTGAAGCTTTCTTT

abundance: once
d_gene: TRBD2
v_gene: TRBV6-1
j_gene: TRBJ2-7
CDR3aa: CATRTSGIYEQYF
CDR3nt: TGTGCCACCCGGACTAGCGGAATCTACGAGCAGTACTTC

abundance: .
d_gene: .
v_gene: TRBV11-2
j_gene: TRBJ2-3
CDR3aa: CASSIGASYGDTQYF
CDR3nt: TGTGCCAGCAGCATTGGGGCCTCCTACGGGGATACGCAGTATTTT

abundance: .
d_gene: .
v_gene: TRBV21-1
j_gene: TRBJ2-1
CDR3aa: CASSIFIYNEQFF
CDR3nt: TGTGCCAGCAGCATCTTTATTTACAATGAGCAGTTCTTC

abundance: .
d_gene: TRBD1
v_gene: TRBV7-9
j_gene: TRBJ2-3
CDR3aa: CASSLIERDRAWFDTQYF
CDR3nt: TGTGCCAGCAGCTTAATCGAAAGGGACAGGGCATGGTTTGATACGCAGTATTTT

abundance: few
d_gene: TRBD1
v_gene: TRBV28
j_gene: TRBJ2-1
CDR3aa: CASSSLQGHNEQFF
CDR3nt: TGTGCCAGCAGTTCGCTACAGGGGCACAATGAGCAGTTCTTC

abundance: .
d_gene: .
v_gene: TRBV11-2
j_gene: TRBJ2-1
CDR3aa: CASSLGYNEQFF
CDR3nt: TGTGCCAGCAGCTTAGGCTACAATGAGCAGTTCTTC

abundance: .
d_gene: .
v_gene: TRBV27
j_gene: TRBJ2-2
CDR3aa: CASSSTDTGELFF
CDR3nt: TGTGCCAGCAGTTCGACAGACACCGGGGAGCTGTTTTTT

abundance: few
d_gene: .
v_gene: TRBV7-9
j_gene: TRBJ1-1
CDR3aa: CASDLITEAFF
CDR3nt: TGTGCCAGCGACCTGATCACTGAAGCTTTCTTT

abundance: .
d_gene: .
v_gene: TRBV2
j_gene: TRBJ2-1
CDR3aa: CASRDSSAYNEQFF
CDR3nt: TGTGCCAGCAGGGATTCTAGCGCCTACAATGAGCAGTTCTTC

abundance: .
d_gene: TRBD1
v_gene: TRBV11-2
j_gene: TRBJ1-1
CDR3aa: CASSLGYRGHTEAFF
CDR3nt: TGTGCCAGCAGCTTAGGGTACAGGGGTCACACTGAAGCTTTCTTT

abundance: .
d_gene: TRBD2
v_gene: TRBV28
j_gene: TRBJ2-1
CDR3aa: CASSLWASGKGEQFF
CDR3nt: TGTGCCAGCAGTTTATGGGCTAGCGGGAAGGGTGAGCAGTTCTTC

abundance: .
d_gene: .
v_gene: TRBV7-9
j_gene: TRBJ2-3
CDR3aa: CASRRGGFSTDTQYF
CDR3nt: TGTGCCAGCAGACGTGGTGGTTTTAGCACAGATACGCAGTATTTT

abundance: .
d_gene: TRBD2
v_gene: TRBV27
j_gene: TRBJ2-7
CDR3aa: CASSPSGGRSSYEQYF
CDR3nt: TGTGCCAGCAGTCCCTCCGGCGGGAGGAGCTCCTACGAGCAGTACTTC

abundance: .
d_gene: TRBD2
v_gene: TRBV28
j_gene: TRBJ2-2
CDR3aa: CASSLRTGLAEKDGELFF
CDR3nt: TGTGCCAGCAGTTTACGGACAGGACTAGCGGAAAAGGACGGGGAGCTGTTTTTT

abundance: .
d_gene: TRBD1
v_gene: TRBV28
j_gene: TRBJ2-7
CDR3aa: CASSPLTGSSYEQYF
CDR3nt: TGTGCCAGCAGTCCCCTGACAGGGAGCTCCTACGAGCAGTACTTC

abundance: .
d_gene: .
v_gene: TRBV11-2
j_gene: TRBJ2-1
CDR3aa: CASSRAPGRGNEQFF
CDR3nt: TGTGCCAGCAGCCGCGCCCCTGGCAGGGGCAATGAGCAGTTCTTC